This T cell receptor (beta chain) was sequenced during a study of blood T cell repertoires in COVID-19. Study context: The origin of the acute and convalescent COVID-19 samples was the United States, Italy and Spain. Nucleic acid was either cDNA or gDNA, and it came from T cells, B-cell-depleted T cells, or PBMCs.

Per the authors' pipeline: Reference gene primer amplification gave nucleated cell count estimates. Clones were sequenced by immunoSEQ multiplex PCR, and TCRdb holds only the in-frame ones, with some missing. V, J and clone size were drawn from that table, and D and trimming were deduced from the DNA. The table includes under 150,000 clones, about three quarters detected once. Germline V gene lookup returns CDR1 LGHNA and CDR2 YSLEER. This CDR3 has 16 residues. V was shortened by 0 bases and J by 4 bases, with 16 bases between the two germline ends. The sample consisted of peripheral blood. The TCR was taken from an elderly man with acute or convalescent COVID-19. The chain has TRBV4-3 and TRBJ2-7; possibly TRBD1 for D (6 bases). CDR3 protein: CASSQEAGTPYYEQYF. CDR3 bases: TGCGCCAGCAGCCAAGAGGCAGGGACACCTTATTACGAGCAGTACTTC.